The sample holds one count of the clone carrying this T cell receptor beta chain. What it binds is not known. This CDR3 has 13 amino acids. V shed 8 bases, J shed 3 bases, and the junction held 3 bases outside the gene matches. Germline lookup yields CDR1 KGHSH and CDR2 LQKENI. These data come from a study of T cell repertoires in cytomegalovirus infection. Background on the study: An indication of both CMV infection and matching HLA type came from public TCR beta signatures.

TCRdb reanalysed the reads using MiXCR and keeps one entry per CDR3 protein. The sample carries about 400,000 distinct CDR3 sequences, roughly 20% recorded once. Findings of the study overall: Individuals carrying CMV plus the relevant HLA were identified by cumulative frequency of public TCR beta families. The ex vivo response was dominated by HLA-C-restricted CMV-specific TCR beta clonotypes.

The receptor comes from a human donor in good health (CMV status not recorded). Some clones in this sample may be carry-over from other donors' samples. The chain is built from TRBV18 and TRBJ2-5; TRBD1 agrees at 10 bases. Sequenced sample: PBMCs. The CDR3 nucleotides are TGTGCCAGCGAGGGACAGGGGAAAGAGACCCAGTACTTC. Its protein is CASEGQGKETQYF.